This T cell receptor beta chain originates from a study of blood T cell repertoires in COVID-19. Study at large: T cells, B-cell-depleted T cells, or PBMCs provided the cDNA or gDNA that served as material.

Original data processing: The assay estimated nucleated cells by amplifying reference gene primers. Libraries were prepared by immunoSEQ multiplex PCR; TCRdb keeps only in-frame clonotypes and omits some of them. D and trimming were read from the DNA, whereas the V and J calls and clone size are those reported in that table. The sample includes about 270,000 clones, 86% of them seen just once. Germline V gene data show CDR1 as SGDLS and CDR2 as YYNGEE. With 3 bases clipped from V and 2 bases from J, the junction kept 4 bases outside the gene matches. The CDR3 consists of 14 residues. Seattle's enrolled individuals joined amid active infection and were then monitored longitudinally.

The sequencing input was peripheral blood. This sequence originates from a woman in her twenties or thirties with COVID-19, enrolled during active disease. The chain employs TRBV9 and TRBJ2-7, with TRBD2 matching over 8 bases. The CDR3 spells CASSGNGGAYEQYF. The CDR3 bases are TGTGCCAGCAGCGGCAACGGGGGGGCCTACGAGCAGTACTTC.